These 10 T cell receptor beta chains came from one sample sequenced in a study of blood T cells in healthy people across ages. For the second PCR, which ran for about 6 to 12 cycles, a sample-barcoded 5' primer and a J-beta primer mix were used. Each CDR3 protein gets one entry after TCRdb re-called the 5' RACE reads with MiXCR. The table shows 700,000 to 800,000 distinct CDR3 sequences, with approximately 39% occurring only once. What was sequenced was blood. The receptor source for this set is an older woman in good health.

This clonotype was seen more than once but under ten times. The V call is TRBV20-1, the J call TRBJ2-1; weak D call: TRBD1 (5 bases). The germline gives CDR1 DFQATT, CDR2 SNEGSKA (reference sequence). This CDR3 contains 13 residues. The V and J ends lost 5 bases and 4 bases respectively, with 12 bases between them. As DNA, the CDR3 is TGCAGTGCTGGAACAGGAATATACAATGAGCAGTTCTTC. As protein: CSAGTGIYNEQFF.

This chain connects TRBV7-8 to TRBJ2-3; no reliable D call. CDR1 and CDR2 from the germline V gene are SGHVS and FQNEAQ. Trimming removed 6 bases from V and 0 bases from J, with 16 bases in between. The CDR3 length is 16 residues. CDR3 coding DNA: TGTGCCAGCAGTTCCCTGGTGGCGACTAGCACAGATACGCAGTATTTT. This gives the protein CASSSLVATSTDTQYF.

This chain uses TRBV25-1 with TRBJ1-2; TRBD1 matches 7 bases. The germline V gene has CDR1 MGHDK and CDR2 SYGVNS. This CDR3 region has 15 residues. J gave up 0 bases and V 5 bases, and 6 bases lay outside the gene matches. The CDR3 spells CASSLGQVPNYGYTF. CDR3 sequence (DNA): TGTGCCAGCAGTTTAGGACAGGTCCCTAACTATGGCTACACCTTC.

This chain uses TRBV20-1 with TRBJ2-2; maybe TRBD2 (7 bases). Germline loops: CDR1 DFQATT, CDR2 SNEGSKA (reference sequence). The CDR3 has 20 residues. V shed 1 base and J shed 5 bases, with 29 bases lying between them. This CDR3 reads CSARGPYSPGGGGRTGELFF. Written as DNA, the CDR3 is TGCAGTGCTAGAGGACCATACAGCCCCGGCGGCGGGGGCCGTACCGGGGAGCTGTTTTTT.

The CDR3: CASSPTGTGRSGANVLTF. For the CDR3, the DNA is TGTGCCAGCAGCCCCACCGGGACAGGGCGCTCTGGGGCCAACGTCCTGACTTTC. The gene calls are TRBV9 and TRBJ2-6, with TRBD1 identical over 9 bases. The CDR3 has 18 amino acids. Germline CDR1 SGDLS, CDR2 YYNGEE. With 4 bases clipped from V and 0 bases from J, the junction kept 8 bases outside the gene matches.

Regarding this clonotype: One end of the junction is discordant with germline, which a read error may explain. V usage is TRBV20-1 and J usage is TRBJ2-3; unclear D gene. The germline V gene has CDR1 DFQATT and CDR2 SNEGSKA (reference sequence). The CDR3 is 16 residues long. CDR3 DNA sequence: TGCAGTGCTAGAGATCGTCGACGGTTGAGCACAGAGACGCAGTATTTT. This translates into CSARDRRRLSTETQYF.

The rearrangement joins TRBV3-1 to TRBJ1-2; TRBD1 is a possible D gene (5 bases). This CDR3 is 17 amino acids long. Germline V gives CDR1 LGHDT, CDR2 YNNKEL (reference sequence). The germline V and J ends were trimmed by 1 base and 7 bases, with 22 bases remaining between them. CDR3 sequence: CASSQGFGRGSEAGYTF. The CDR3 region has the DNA TGTGCCAGCAGCCAAGGATTCGGTAGGGGCTCCGAGGCTGGCTACACCTTC.

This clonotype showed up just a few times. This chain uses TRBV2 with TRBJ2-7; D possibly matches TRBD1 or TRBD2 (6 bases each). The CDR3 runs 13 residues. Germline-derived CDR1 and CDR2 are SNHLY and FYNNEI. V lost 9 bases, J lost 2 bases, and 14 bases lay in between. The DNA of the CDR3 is TGTGCCAGTAGGGGGGACGGTACCTACGAGCAGTACTTC. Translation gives CASRGDGTYEQYF.

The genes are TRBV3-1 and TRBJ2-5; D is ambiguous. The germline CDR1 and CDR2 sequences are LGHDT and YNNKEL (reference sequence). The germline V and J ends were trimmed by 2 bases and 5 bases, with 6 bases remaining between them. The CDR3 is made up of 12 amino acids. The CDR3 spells CASSQSTETQYF. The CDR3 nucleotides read TGTGCCAGCAGCCAAAGTACGGAGACCCAGTACTTC.

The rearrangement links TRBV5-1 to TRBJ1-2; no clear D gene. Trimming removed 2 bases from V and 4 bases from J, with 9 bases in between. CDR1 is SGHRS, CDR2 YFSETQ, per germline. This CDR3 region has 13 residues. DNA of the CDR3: TGCGCCAGCAGCTTTGACATTTCCTATGGCTACACCTTC. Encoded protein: CASSFDISYGYTF.